This T cell receptor (beta chain) was captured by sequencing in a study of shared clonotypes between healthy human individuals. Whole-study findings and limits: Clonotypes shared by all four sorted-subset donors had higher generation probabilities than non-shared clonotypes.

The V end was cut by 11 bases, the J end by 1 base, with 9 bases between. This CDR3 is 12 amino acids long. Germline CDR1 is MDHEN and CDR2 is SYDVKM. Note on this clone: Its matching antigen is unknown.

Profiling relied on immunoSEQ multiplex PCR, and the TCRdb table lists in-frame clones only, not all of them. The sample includes roughly 640,000 clones, less than 85% seen only once; the top ten take over 1.5%. The rearrangement links TRBV28 to TRBJ1-5, with D hard to call. The sequence was obtained from a woman aged 30 to 39 in good health. The sample was memory CD4+ T cells sorted from blood. Subset given: CD45RA-negative fraction. This chain's CDR3 is CAWANSNQPQHF. The CDR3 nucleotides are TGTGCCTGGGCTAACAGCAATCAGCCCCAGCATTTT. The full variable domain, rest sourced from reference TRBV28 and TRBJ1-5, is DVKVTQSSRYLVKRTGEKVFLECVQDMDHENMFWYRQDPGLGLRLIYFSYDVKMKEKGDIPEGYSVSREKKERFSLILESASTNQTSMYLCAWANSNQPQHFGDGTRLSIL.